A single sample is the source of the 5 T cell receptor beta chains below, sequenced in a study of graft-versus-host responses after intestinal transplantation. Profiling relied on immunoSEQ multiplex PCR, and the TCRdb table lists in-frame clones only, not all of them. The data hold tens of thousands of clones, with approximately 94% observed a single time. These TCRs' antigens remain unknown. Sequenced material: unstimulated CD8+ T cells sorted from spleen or lymph node cells, taken before intestinal transplant. The receptor set was obtained from a human donor who received an intestinal transplant.

The chain couples TRBV2 to TRBJ2-1; D may be TRBD1 or TRBD2 (5 bases each). CDR1 is SNHLY and CDR2 is FYNNEI in the germline V gene. The CDR3 covers 15 residues. Trimming shortened V by 6 bases and J by 4 bases, and 16 bases separated the two germline ends. This CDR3 reads CASRSGLEGYNEQFF. Written as DNA, the CDR3 is TGTGCCAGCAGGAGTGGGCTTGAGGGGTACAATGAGCAGTTCTTC. The full variable domain, with the rest looked up from reference TRBV2 and TRBJ2-1, is EPEVTQTPSHQVTQMGQEVILRCVPISNHLYFYWYRQILGQKVEFLVSFYNNEISEKSEIFDDQFSVERPDGSNFTLKIRSTKLEDSAMYFCASRSGLEGYNEQFFGPGTRLTVL.

The chain has TRBV29-1 and TRBJ1-2; 10 positions match TRBD1. The germline CDR1 and CDR2 sequences are SQVTM and ANQGSEA. V shed 5 bases and J 4 bases; nucleotides not matched to a gene: 4. This CDR3 region has 13 residues. This CDR3 reads CSVPDRGSYGYTF. Here the CDR3 DNA reads TGCAGCGTTCCGGACAGGGGGAGCTATGGCTACACCTTC.

This clone is a singleton in its sample. V is TRBV30 and J is TRBJ1-1; no definite D call. CDR3 size: 11 residues. Trimming pared 4 bases from V and 5 bases from J, leaving 8 bases between. Germline V CDR1 and CDR2: GTSNPN, SVGIG (reference sequence). The CDR3 region is CAWIPGTEAFF. The CDR3 DNA reads TGTGCCTGGATCCCCGGGACTGAAGCTTTCTTT.

The chain uses TRBV28 and TRBJ2-3; no reliable D call. The CDR3 has 15 amino acids. Looked up from germline, CDR1 is MDHEN and CDR2 is SYDVKM. Deletions cut 3 bases from V and 4 bases from J, with 14 bases between. CDR3 bases: TGTGCCAGCAGTTTTTCCCAGAGCCCCGCAGATACGCAGTATTTT. Translation gives CASSFSQSPADTQYF.

The gene calls are TRBV9 and TRBJ2-7; 9 positions match TRBD2. V gave up 0 bases and J gave up 4 bases; unmatched junction bases: 8. The CDR3 covers 16 residues. The germline CDR1 and CDR2 sequences are SGDLS and YYNGEE. CDR3 DNA sequence: TGTGCCAGCAGCGTAGTTCCCCTAGCGGGGAGTTACGAGCAGTACTTC. Protein sequence: CASSVVPLAGSYEQYF.